The rows below give T cell receptor beta chains drawn from one sample of a study of T cells in Graves' hyperthyroidism and ophthalmopathy. Via MiXCR, TCRdb re-called the multiplex PCR reads, giving one row per CDR3 protein. The table records about 580,000 distinct CDR3 sequences, around 42% of them present only once. What was sequenced was peripheral blood or thyroid tissue (not recorded which). These receptor sequences come from a woman aged 18-29 years with Graves' hyperthyroidism. CDR3s include the opening cysteine and the closing phenylalanine or tryptophan. D genes are given only for firm matches. Some rows have no size entry. The others give once, few or many, or a class for an expanded clone.

D gene	CDR3 length	V gene	J gene	clone size	CDR3 protein	CDR3 DNA
NA	12	TRBV4-3	TRBJ1-1	many	CASSQGGVEAFF	TGCGCCAGCAGCCAAGGGGGAGTTGAAGCTTTCTTT
NA	16	TRBV20-1	TRBJ1-3	many	CSAREKYWDSGNTIYF	TGCAGTGCTAGAGAAAAGTACTGGGACTCTGGAAACACCATATATTTT
TRBD2	17	TRBV6-1	TRBJ2-2	NA	CASSHFGLAGITGELFF	TGTGCCAGCAGCCACTTCGGACTAGCGGGGATCACCGGGGAGCTGTTTTTT
TRBD2	14	TRBV12-3/TRBV12-4	TRBJ2-2	many	CASRGGRITGELFF	TGTGCCAGCCGGGGGGGCAGGATCACCGGGGAGCTGTTTTTT
NA	15	TRBV2	TRBJ2-7	many	CASRPAGLSLNEQYF	TGTGCCAGCAGACCCGCGGGGCTGTCCTTGAACGAGCAGTACTTC
TRBD2	17	TRBV24-1	TRBJ2-7	NA	CASSSAGGRVSYNEQYF	TGTGCCAGCAGTTCCGCGGGAGGGAGGGTCTCCTACAATGAGCAGTACTTC
NA	13	TRBV11-2	TRBJ1-2	many	CASSPTGVYGYTF	TGTGCCAGCAGCCCGACGGGAGTCTATGGCTACACCTTC
NA	12	TRBV7-9	TRBJ2-7	many	CASSLDLWEQYF	TGTGCCAGCAGCTTAGATTTATGGGAGCAGTACTTC
TRBD1	16	TRBV11-2	TRBJ1-5	NA	CAIPGQGSHSNQPQHF	TGTGCCATCCCGGGACAGGGGAGTCATAGCAATCAGCCCCAGCATTTT
NA	13	TRBV11-1	TRBJ2-1	NA	CASSPGPADEQFF	TGTGCCAGCAGCCCAGGACCGGCGGATGAGCAGTTCTTC
NA	14	TRBV5-6	TRBJ1-1	many	CASSLVSGDTEAFF	TGTGCCAGCAGCTTGGTGAGTGGGGACACTGAAGCTTTCTTT
NA	13	TRBV20-1	TRBJ2-2	NA	CSARLAPGGELFF	TGCAGTGCTAGACTAGCGCCTGGCGGGGAGCTGTTTTTT
NA	15	TRBV20-1	TRBJ2-5	few	CSVWGRVDRSETQYF	TGCAGTGTTTGGGGGAGGGTTGACAGGTCGGAGACCCAGTACTTC
TRBD1	16	TRBV10-3	TRBJ1-5	NA	CAISELPGQSVQPQHF	TGTGCCATCAGTGAGCTGCCGGGACAGAGCGTTCAGCCCCAGCATTTT
TRBD1	16	TRBV4-2	TRBJ1-2	many	CASSQSPRGHNYGYTF	TGTGCCAGCAGCCAGTCTCCCAGGGGGCATAACTATGGCTACACCTTC
NA	12	TRBV10-3	TRBJ2-7	many	CAGKSDTYEQYF	TGTGCCGGCAAGAGTGATACCTACGAGCAGTACTTC
NA	12	TRBV2	TRBJ2-7	NA	CASSHRAGEQYF	TGTGCCAGCAGTCACCGAGCCGGGGAGCAGTACTTC
NA	13	TRBV2	TRBJ1-2	NA	CASSPPQGTGYTF	TGTGCCAGCAGTCCACCACAGGGAACCGGCTACACCTTC
TRBD1	14	TRBV7-6	TRBJ2-7	NA	CASSSGQGTGEQYF	TGTGCCAGCAGCTCCGGACAGGGAACCGGGGAGCAGTACTTC
NA	14	TRBV20-1	TRBJ1-1	many	CSARRGPVNTEAFF	TGCAGTGCTAGGCGGGGGCCGGTGAACACTGAAGCTTTCTTT
NA	14	TRBV24-1	TRBJ2-7	many	CATSDSTTAYEQYF	TGTGCCACCAGTGACTCTACGACAGCCTACGAGCAGTACTTC
TRBD1	16	TRBV11-2	TRBJ1-1	NA	CASSIFGTGASTEAFF	TGTGCCAGCAGTATCTTTGGGACAGGGGCAAGTACTGAAGCTTTCTTT
NA	14	TRBV12-3/TRBV12-4	TRBJ2-1	NA	CASSFSREDNEQFF	TGTGCCAGCAGTTTCTCGCGGGAAGACAATGAGCAGTTCTTC
NA	11	TRBV20-1	TRBJ2-7	NA	CSLAGDYEQYF	TGCAGTTTGGCAGGGGACTACGAGCAGTACTTC
NA	15	TRBV6-2/TRBV6-3	TRBJ2-6	many	CASSPNGVGANVLTF	TGTGCCAGCAGCCCCAACGGTGTTGGGGCCAACGTCCTGACTTTC
TRBD1	16	TRBV4-3	TRBJ1-6	many	CASSPGEGTGASPLHF	TGCGCCAGCAGCCCAGGGGAAGGGACAGGGGCTTCACCCCTCCACTTT
TRBD2	15	TRBV2	TRBJ2-7	NA	CASSQEVAGAYEQYF	TGTGCCAGCAGCCAAGAGGTAGCGGGAGCCTACGAGCAGTACTTC
TRBD2	15	TRBV20-1	TRBJ2-7	few	CSASEVAGGSYEQYF	TGCAGTGCTAGTGAGGTAGCGGGAGGTTCCTACGAGCAGTACTTC
NA	16	TRBV7-2	TRBJ1-2	NA	CASSHSGTDYGWGYTF	TGTGCCAGCAGCCACTCCGGGACCGATTACGGGTGGGGCTACACCTTC
TRBD1	16	TRBV7-8	TRBJ1-1	NA	CASSRTGTAGNTEAFF	TGTGCCAGCAGCCGGACCGGGACAGCTGGAAACACTGAAGCTTTCTTT
NA	14	TRBV6-1	TRBJ2-2	many	CASTRTADTGELFF	TGTGCCAGCACCAGGACAGCGGACACCGGGGAGCTGTTTTTT
NA	22	TRBV4-3	TRBJ2-2	few	CASSQDLRAWRGGTLNTGELFF	TGCGCCAGCAGCCAAGATCTTAGGGCTTGGAGAGGCGGGACTTTGAACACCGGGGAGCTGTTTTTT
NA	12	TRBV29-1	TRBJ2-1	NA	CSVRAALVEQFF	TGCAGCGTTCGGGCCGCACTGGTGGAGCAGTTCTTC
NA	15	TRBV19	TRBJ1-4	NA	CASSIRRSRNEELFF	TGTGCCAGTAGTATTAGGAGGAGCCGTAATGAAGAACTGTTTTTT
NA	11	TRBV29-1	TRBJ1-2	NA	CSAGDTERYTF	TGCAGCGCTGGGGACACTGAACGCTACACCTTC
TRBD2	17	TRBV19	TRBJ2-2	many	CASSRTSGRWNTGELFF	TGTGCCAGTAGTAGGACTAGCGGGAGGTGGAACACCGGGGAGCTGTTTTTT
NA	15	TRBV18	TRBJ1-1	few	CASSPQRTGNTEAFF	TGTGCCAGCTCGCCACAAAGAACAGGGAACACTGAAGCTTTCTTT
NA	15	TRBV24-1	TRBJ2-5	many	CATSDFDGPQETQYF	TGTGCCACCAGTGATTTTGACGGACCCCAAGAGACCCAGTACTTC
NA	13	TRBV2	TRBJ2-7	many	CASSATRAQEQYF	TGTGCCAGCAGTGCGACTAGGGCTCAAGAGCAGTACTTC
NA	13	TRBV19	TRBJ1-1	many	CASSNGRGVEAFF	TGTGCCAGTAGTAACGGTCGGGGGGTAGAAGCTTTCTTT
NA	14	TRBV15	TRBJ1-2	NA	CATSREVGSDGYTF	TGTGCCACCAGCAGAGAAGTAGGGAGCGATGGCTACACCTTC
TRBD1	15	TRBV5-4	TRBJ1-1	many	CATGQGALAGTEAFF	TGTGCCACTGGACAGGGGGCCTTGGCGGGCACTGAAGCTTTCTTT
NA	14	TRBV20-1	TRBJ2-2	many	CSAYSDSRTGELFF	TGCAGTGCCTATAGCGATTCGCGAACTGGGGAGCTGTTTTTT
NA	13	TRBV7-9	TRBJ1-2	NA	CASRLDLAGGYTF	TGTGCCAGCAGACTCGACCTAGCGGGAGGCTACACCTTC
NA	16	TRBV27	TRBJ1-2	NA	CASSFTGGGRSYGYTF	TGTGCCAGCAGTTTTACGGGAGGCGGCAGATCGTATGGCTACACCTTC
TRBD2	15	TRBV7-9	TRBJ2-7	NA	CASSLEPGRENEQYF	TGTGCCAGCAGCTTAGAACCAGGGAGGGAAAACGAGCAGTACTTC
NA	14	TRBV19	TRBJ1-5	few	CASSIPVKGQPQHF	TGTGCCAGTAGTATCCCGGTAAAGGGTCAGCCCCAGCATTTT
TRBD1	14	TRBV20-1	TRBJ2-5	many	CSASGTGSGETQYF	TGCAGTGCTAGTGGGACAGGGAGTGGAGAGACCCAGTACTTC
NA	12	TRBV4-1	TRBJ2-3	NA	CASSQESDTQYF	TGCGCCAGCAGCCAAGAATCGGATACGCAGTATTTT
TRBD1	14	TRBV7-8	TRBJ1-1	once	CASSSPTGDTEAFF	TGTGCCAGCAGCTCGCCGACAGGGGACACTGAAGCTTTCTTT
NA	11	TRBV12-3/TRBV12-4	TRBJ1-2	few	CASSQAGGYTF	TGTGCCAGCAGTCAAGCGGGAGGCTACACCTTC
NA	15	TRBV5-5	TRBJ1-6	many	CASSLRLTVNSPLHF	TGTGCCAGCAGCTTGAGACTGACAGTTAATTCACCCCTCCACTTT
NA	12	TRBV29-1	TRBJ2-5	NA	CSQVGNQETQYF	TGCAGCCAAGTCGGGAACCAAGAGACCCAGTACTTC
TRBD1	11	TRBV3-1	TRBJ1-2	many	CATEGAWGYTF	TGTGCCACCGAGGGGGCTTGGGGCTACACCTTC
NA	16	TRBV7-9	TRBJ2-2	many	CASSLFRGGTDGELFF	TGTGCCAGCAGCTTATTTCGTGGCGGGACTGACGGGGAGCTGTTTTTT
NA	15	TRBV18	TRBJ1-2	NA	CASSPQDTANYGYTF	TGTGCCAGCTCACCACAGGACACAGCAAACTATGGCTACACCTTC
TRBD2	15	TRBV5-4	TRBJ2-7	many	CASSTTGTSLYEQYF	TGTGCCAGCAGCACTACCGGGACTAGCCTCTACGAGCAGTACTTC
NA	15	TRBV7-2	TRBJ1-2	many	CASRNRAGLAYGYTF	TGTGCCAGCAGAAACCGGGCGGGACTGGCCTATGGCTACACCTTC